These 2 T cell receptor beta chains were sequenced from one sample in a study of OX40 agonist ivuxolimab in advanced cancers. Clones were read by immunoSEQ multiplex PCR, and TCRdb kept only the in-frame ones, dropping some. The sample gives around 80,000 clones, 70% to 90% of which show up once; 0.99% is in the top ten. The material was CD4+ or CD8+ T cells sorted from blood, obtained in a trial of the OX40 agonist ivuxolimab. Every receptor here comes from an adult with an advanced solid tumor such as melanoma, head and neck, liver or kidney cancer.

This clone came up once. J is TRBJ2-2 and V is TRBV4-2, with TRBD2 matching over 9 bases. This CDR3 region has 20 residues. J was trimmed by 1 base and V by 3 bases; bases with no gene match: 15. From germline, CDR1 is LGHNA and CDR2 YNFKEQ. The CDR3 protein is CASSQVLGLTSGLNTGELFF. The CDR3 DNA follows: TGTGCCAGCAGCCAGGTACTGGGGCTAACTAGCGGGTTGAACACCGGGGAGCTGTTTTTT.

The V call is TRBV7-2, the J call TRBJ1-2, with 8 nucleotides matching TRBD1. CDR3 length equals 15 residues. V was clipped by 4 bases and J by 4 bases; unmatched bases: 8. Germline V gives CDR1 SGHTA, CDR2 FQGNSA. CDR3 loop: CASSSQGAISYGYTF. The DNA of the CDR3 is TGTGCCAGCAGCTCGCAGGGGGCGATTTCCTATGGCTACACCTTC.